This T cell receptor beta chain was documented in a study of T cell responses to AZD1222 COVID-19 vaccine. Details on this clone: The antigen is not known.

After removal of 3 bases from V and 0 bases from J, the junction contained 4 bases not matched to a gene. The germline V gene has CDR1 MGHRA and CDR2 YSYEKL. The CDR3 contains 16 residues. The study, taken as a whole, reports: Donors in the cohort were predominantly white British and more often female, and clonal diversity was possibly underestimated.

TCRdb's table, derived via immunoSEQ multiplex PCR, lists solely in-frame clones and lacks some. The top ten hold around 2.1% of the sample, which has about 150,000 clones, around 90% seen once. This chain connects TRBV4-1 to TRBJ1-4; 7 bases fit TRBD1. The TCR originated in an adult who received the AZD1222 COVID-19 vaccine. This material consisted of peripheral blood, taken 28 days after the second AZD1222 dose. The CDR3 region has the DNA TGCGCCAGCAGCCACAGACAGGGCGCAACTAATGAAAAACTGTTTTTT. It encodes CASSHRQGATNEKLFF.